Given below is one T cell receptor beta chain in context. The record originates from a study of relationships among human T cell subsets. Germline V gene lookup returns CDR1 SGHAT and CDR2 FQNNGV. The V end was cut by 2 bases, the J end by 0 bases, with 10 bases between. CDR3 length: 15 amino acids. From pooled CD4+ and CD8+ T cells, anti-CD45RA microbeads isolated naive plus transitional cells. TCR alpha and beta CDR3s were amplified from mRNA by semiquantitative ARM-PCR. Tagged nested gene-specific primers were used first, then communal superprimers amplified exponentially. TCRdb reprocessed the multiplex PCR reads with MiXCR, giving one entry per CDR3 protein. The repertoire holds over 7,000 distinct CDR3 sequences, with around 70% as singletons.

The V and J genes are TRBV11-2 and TRBJ2-5, with a weak D call TRBD1 (6 bases). This sequence originates from a man aged 35-49 years in good health. Sequencing was carried out using naive and transitional (CD45RA+) T cells sorted from blood. The CDR3 bases are TGTGCCAGCAGCTTAAACAGGGCTTACCAAGAGACCCAGTACTTC. This encodes CASSLNRAYQETQYF.